The entry that follows covers one T cell receptor beta chain sequence. Its target antigen remains unknown. One base away there is no much larger clone; base qualities are not given. The sample comes from a study of blood T cell repertoires in COVID-19 (dated by TCRdb to 2018 to 2021). Some background on the complete study: The collaborator samples originated in the United States, Italy and Spain and spanned the acute and convalescent phases of COVID-19. Where available, HLA class I and class II types were taken from metadata supplied by the sample provider and were not determined by assay-based typing. The samples were drawn from two sources: the first 160 participants of the ongoing ImmuneRACE study, and 1,000 to 1,500 subjects contributed by 6 global collaborators. The prospective study material was composed of cDNA or gDNA derived from T cells, B-cell-depleted T cells, or PBMCs. Nearly every sample came with metadata listing a de-identified subject ID, COVID-19 status, age in years and sex. The repertoires were released in a freely available public database intended as a resource for research on the immune response to SARS-CoV-2. The dataset comprised deeply sampled blood TCRbeta repertoires from subjects exposed to, actively infected with, or recovered from COVID-19. Study-level results and caveats: How much clinical and demographic metadata was included differed by source and by participant, and the metadata was provided uncurated.

Each collaborating institution followed its own protocols to collect whole blood in K2EDTA tubes. For TCRbeta analysis, collaborator samples were shipped as frozen whole blood, as isolated PBMCs, or as DNA extracted from either sample type. TCRbeta CDR3 regions were amplified from genomic DNA using the immunoSEQ Assay, a bias-controlled multiplex PCR. Regarding the original processing steps: Nucleated cell counts per sample were estimated from amplification of reference gene primers within the assay. Sequence reads were collapsed and filtered to measure the absolute abundance of every unique TCRbeta CDR3 rearrangement. Productive Simpson clonality was computed per sample as the square root of Simpson's diversity index over productive rearrangements. In its TCRdb copy, this immuneACCESS table keeps in-frame sequences only and misses some clones. Where compared with another copy, unresolved V genes explain less than half of these, and the others have no known cause. That table supplies the V and J calls and clone size; D and trimming were determined from the DNA. A total of about 120,000 clones appear in this sample, around four fifths of them only once. The ten largest make up under 2.5% of the sample.

Cut back by 7 bases and 2 bases, the V and J ends lie 7 bases apart. CDR1 and CDR2, looked up from the germline V gene, are SNHLY and FYNNEI. The CDR3 numbers 12 residues from cysteine through phenylalanine. Just CDR3 DNA is preserved here, 36 bases in frame from base 1. The source material was peripheral blood. The sequence came from a young man with acute or convalescent COVID-19. This receptor chain uses TRBV2 and TRBJ2-3; tentative D gene TRBD2, with 5 bases matching. The CDR3 amino acid sequence is: CASKRSTDTQYF. At the DNA level, the sequence is TGTGCCAGCAAGCGGTCCACAGATACGCAGTATTTT. Beyond the CDR3, the reference TRBV2 and TRBJ2-3 genes provide the residues; the full variable domain reads: EPEVTQTPSHQVTQMGQEVILRCVPISNHLYFYWYRQILGQKVEFLVSFYNNEISEKSEIFDDQFSVERPDGSNFTLKIRSTKLEDSAMYFCASKRSTDTQYFGPGTRLTVL.